What follows is one TCR beta chain and its context. No antigen is known for it. The sample belongs to a study of blood T cells in healthy people across ages. General observations from the study: Unsorted PBMCs blocked a conclusive comparison of naive and antigen-experienced cells.

V lost 5 bases, J lost 0 bases, and 14 bases stayed unmatched. This CDR3 has 20 residues. Germline V gene data show CDR1 as SGHVS and CDR2 as FQNEAQ. Combining a sample-barcoded 5' primer with a J-beta primer mix, a second PCR ran for roughly 7 to 12 cycles. TCRdb independently ran MiXCR on the 5' RACE reads; one entry per CDR3 protein. The sample has about 1 million distinct CDR3 sequences, 40% to 45% seen once. Specimen: blood. This TCR derives from a woman in her sixties in good health. The chain links TRBV7-8 to TRBJ2-3; 13 nucleotides agree with TRBD2. The CDR3 reads CASSRPGTSGKAPSTDTQYF. DNA of the CDR3: TGTGCCAGCAGCCGTCCCGGGACTAGCGGGAAAGCTCCTAGCACAGATACGCAGTATTTT.